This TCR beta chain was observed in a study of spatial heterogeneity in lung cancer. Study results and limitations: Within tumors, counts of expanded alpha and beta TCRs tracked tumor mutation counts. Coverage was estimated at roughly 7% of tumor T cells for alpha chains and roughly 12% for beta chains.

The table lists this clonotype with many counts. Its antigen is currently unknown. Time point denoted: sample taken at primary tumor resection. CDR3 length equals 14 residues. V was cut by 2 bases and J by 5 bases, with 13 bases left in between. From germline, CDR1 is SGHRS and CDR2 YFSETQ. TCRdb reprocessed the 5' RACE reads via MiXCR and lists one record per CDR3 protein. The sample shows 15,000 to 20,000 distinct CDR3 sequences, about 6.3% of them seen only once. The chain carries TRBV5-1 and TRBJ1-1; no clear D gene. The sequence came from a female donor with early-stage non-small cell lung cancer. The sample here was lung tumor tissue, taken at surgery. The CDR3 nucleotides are TGCGCCAGCAGCTTTTCCGTCGAGCTGACTGAAGCTTTCTTT. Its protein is CASSFSVELTEAFF.